One sample yielded the 26 T cell receptor beta chains listed below, sequenced in a study of response to subunit inactivated influenza vaccine. TCRdb independently ran MiXCR on the RT-PCR reads; one entry per CDR3 protein. This sample has about 180,000 distinct CDR3 sequences, with roughly a tenth found just once. The source material was CD8+ T cells sorted from PBMCs, sampled less than 30 months after vaccination. These receptors originate from a man aged 50 to 75 who received an inactivated influenza vaccine.

This chain uses TRBV11-2 with TRBJ2-7, with D hard to call. CDR1 and CDR2 (germline): SGHAT, FQNNGV. The V end was cut by 1 base, the J end by 0 bases, with 7 bases between. The CDR3 has 14 amino acids. The CDR3 sequence is CASSLGLDSYEQYF. The DNA of the CDR3 is TGTGCCAGCAGCTTAGGACTTGACTCCTACGAGCAGTACTTC.

This clonotype was recorded at least ten times. This chain links TRBV11-1 with TRBJ2-6, with 7 bases fitting TRBD2. J gave up 2 bases and V 5 bases, and 18 bases lay outside the gene matches. CDR3 length equals 20 residues. Germline assignment: CDR1 SGHAT and CDR2 FQDESV (reference sequence). The chain's CDR3 is CASSHPERDATGAGANVLTF. CDR3 DNA: TGTGCCAGCAGCCACCCCGAGCGGGACGCAACGGGTGCTGGGGCCAACGTCCTGACTTTC.

This clonotype has just a few counts. V usage is TRBV20-1 and J usage is TRBJ2-1; tentatively, D is TRBD2 (5 bases). V was shortened by 3 bases and J by 12 bases, with 9 bases between the two germline ends. The CDR3 runs 10 residues. Germline V gene data show CDR1 as DFQATT and CDR2 as SNEGSKA (reference sequence). Here the CDR3 DNA reads TGCAGTGCTAGCATAGGAGGGCAGTTCTTC. This translates into CSASIGGQFF.

This clonotype was observed a handful of times. The CDR3 sequence: CAWSAWDRGYEQYF. DNA of the CDR3: TGTGCCTGGAGTGCTTGGGACAGAGGCTACGAGCAGTACTTC. The gene calls are TRBV30 and TRBJ2-7; 7 bases line up with TRBD1. The CDR3 spans 14 residues. Germline CDR1 and CDR2: GTSNPN and SVGIG (reference sequence). J gave up 3 bases and V 1 base, and 6 bases lay outside the gene matches.

This clonotype turned up a few times. The chain is built from TRBV5-6 and TRBJ2-7; 9 bases agree with TRBD1. CDR3 length equals 16 residues. V shed 2 bases, J shed 7 bases, and the junction held 13 bases outside the gene matches. Germline CDR1 reads SGHDT; CDR2 reads YYEEEE. Here the CDR3 DNA reads TGTGCCAGCAGCTTCCTGGACAGGGGAAATAAGGAGGAGCAGTACTTC. Encoded protein: CASSFLDRGNKEEQYF. The full variable domain, completed using reference TRBV5-6 and TRBJ2-7, is DAGVTQSPTHLIKTRGQQVTLRCSPKSGHDTVSWYQQALGQGPQFIFQYYEEEERQRGNFPDRFSGHQFPNYSSELNVNALLLGDSALYLCASSFLDRGNKEEQYFGPGTRLTVT.

This clonotype has at least ten counts. The gene calls are TRBV7-8 and TRBJ1-5, with TRBD1 matching over 7 bases. The CDR3 spans 16 residues. The J segment lost 4 bases and the V segment lost 1 base, leaving 7 bases of the junction unmatched. Germline CDR1 is SGHVS and CDR2 is FQNEAQ. The CDR3 bases are TGTGCCAGCAGCTTAGAGCAGGGGGGCTTGAATCAGCCCCAGCATTTT. Residues: CASSLEQGGLNQPQHF.

This clonotype has more than one count but fewer than ten. The V and J genes are TRBV12-3 or TRBV12-4 and TRBJ2-2, with 11 positions matching TRBD2. The CDR3 contains 14 residues. V dropped 6 bases and J dropped 14; count of bases not matched to a gene: 11. Written as DNA, the CDR3 is TGTGCCAGCAGCCCAACTAGCGGGGGATCCGGCCTGTTTTTT. Its translation: CASSPTSGGSGLFF.

V is TRBV10-1 and J is TRBJ2-7; 7 nucleotides match TRBD2. The CDR3 is made up of 13 amino acids. Per the germline V gene, CDR1 is WNHNN and CDR2 is SYGVQD (reference sequence). V gave up 6 bases and J gave up 2 bases; unmatched junction bases: 4. CDR3 DNA sequence: TGCGCCAGCAGCGGGGGGTCCACCTACGAGCAGTACTTC. Protein sequence: CASSGGSTYEQYF.

This clonotype was picked up a small number of times. The V call is TRBV7-8, the J call TRBJ2-7; D gene uncertain. There are 13 residues in the CDR3. V was pared by 0 bases and J by 3 bases, with 6 bases between. Looked up from germline, CDR1 is SGHVS and CDR2 is FQNEAQ. The CDR3 DNA reads TGTGCCAGCAGCTTAGCTACCAGCTACGAGCAGTACTTC. Protein sequence: CASSLATSYEQYF.

This clonotype was detected only a few times. V is TRBV7-9 and J is TRBJ2-1; the D gene is possibly TRBD2 (5 bases). The germline V and J ends were trimmed by 9 bases and 6 bases, with 21 bases remaining between them. This CDR3 has 15 residues. CDR1 is SEHNR, CDR2 FQNEAQ, per germline (reference sequence). The CDR3 protein is CARSDLSSGPNEQFF. Here the CDR3 DNA reads TGTGCCAGATCTGATCTCTCCAGCGGACCCAATGAGCAGTTCTTC.

This clonotype was counted between two and nine times. The chain recombines TRBV5-1 with TRBJ1-6; D perhaps matches TRBD1 (6 bases). This CDR3 is 15 amino acids long. V was cut by 4 bases and J by 10 bases, with 18 bases left in between. Looked up from germline, CDR1 is SGHRS and CDR2 is YFSETQ. CDR3 loop: CASSAGQSGRSPLHF. The CDR3 DNA is TGCGCCAGCAGCGCCGGACAGAGTGGAAGGTCACCCCTCCACTTT. The full variable domain, with the rest looked up from reference TRBV5-1 and TRBJ1-6, is KAGVTQTPRYLIKTRGQQVTLSCSPISGHRSVSWYQQTPGQGLQFLFEYFSETQRNKGNFPGRFSGRQFSNSRSEMNVSTLELGDSALYLCASSAGQSGRSPLHFGNGTRLTVT.

The chain has TRBV20-1 and TRBJ1-4, with a weak D call TRBD1 (5 bases). V shed 0 bases and J shed 6 bases, with 8 bases lying between them. CDR3 length: 13 amino acids. Germline lookup yields CDR1 DFQATT and CDR2 SNEGSKA (reference sequence). The CDR3 spells CSARDLGDEKLFF. The CDR3 DNA follows: TGCAGTGCTAGAGACCTGGGGGATGAAAAACTGTTTTTT.

The rearrangement links TRBV6-5 to TRBJ2-1, with 7 nucleotides matching TRBD2. CDR1 is MNHEY and CDR2 is SVGAGI in the germline V gene. V shed 1 base, J shed 5 bases, and the junction held 2 bases outside the gene matches. The CDR3 has 14 residues. CDR3 DNA: TGTGCCAGCAGTTACTACGGGACTAACAATGAGCAGTTCTTC. Protein sequence: CASSYYGTNNEQFF.

The CDR3 nucleotides read TGCGCCAGCAGCCAAGATGTGGCCACTGAAGCTTTCTTT. It yields the protein CASSQDVATEAFF. The chain carries TRBV4-3 and TRBJ1-1; D is undetermined. The germline V gene encodes CDR1 LGHNA and CDR2 YSLEER. This CDR3 spans 13 amino acids. The V gene lost 0 bases and the J gene lost 4 bases, with 6 bases spanning the gap.

Only a few counts were recorded for this clonotype. This rearrangement joins TRBV4-3 to TRBJ2-5; D assignment may be TRBD1 or TRBD2 (6 bases each). With 1 base removed from V and 6 bases from J, the gap between germline ends came to 15 bases. Germline CDR1 and CDR2: LGHNA and YSLEER. The CDR3 length is 15 residues. This CDR3 is CASSQGTGAMKTQYF. The CDR3 DNA follows: TGCGCCAGCAGCCAAGGTACGGGGGCGATGAAGACCCAGTACTTC.

The J gene is TRBJ2-5, the V gene TRBV7-6; D is unresolved. Germline V gene data show CDR1 as SGHVS and CDR2 as FNYEAQ. There are 16 residues in the CDR3. Trimming took 1 base from V and 3 from J, leaving 15 bases between them. CDR3: CASSLGDWVYEETQYF. In nucleotides, the CDR3 is TGTGCCAGCAGCTTAGGAGATTGGGTATATGAAGAGACCCAGTACTTC.

The rearrangement joins TRBV10-2 to TRBJ2-1, with D possibly being TRBD2 (6 bases). The V and J ends lost 3 bases and 0 bases respectively, with 15 bases between them. Germline-derived CDR1 and CDR2 are WSHSY and SAAADI. The CDR3 contains 17 residues. DNA for the CDR3: TGCGCCAGCAGTGATTCGGGAGTTTGGAGCTCCTACAATGAGCAGTTCTTC. Translation: CASSDSGVWSSYNEQFF.

This clonotype was seen repeatedly, ten times or more. The rearrangement joins TRBV12-3 or TRBV12-4 to TRBJ1-5, with D hard to call. CDR3 length: 12 amino acids. V lost 4 bases, J lost 8 bases, and 9 bases lay in between. DNA for the CDR3: TGTGCCAGCAGTTCCCCTCCGGAGCCCCAGCATTTT. Its translation is CASSSPPEPQHF.

The genes are TRBV6-5 and TRBJ2-7; TRBD1 or TRBD2 may be the D gene (5 bases each). Trimming shortened V by 2 bases and J by 4 bases, and 12 bases separated the two germline ends. The CDR3 length is 14 residues. Germline V gene data show CDR1 as MNHEY and CDR2 as SVGAGI. DNA of the CDR3: TGTGCCAGCAGTTACCGGGACCAATCATACGAGCAGTACTTC. It specifies CASSYRDQSYEQYF.

This clonotype was seen at least ten times. V usage is TRBV5-4 and J usage is TRBJ2-7, with D unclear. Per the germline V gene, CDR1 is SGHNT and CDR2 is YYREEE (reference sequence). Between the trimmed V and J ends, which lost 4 bases and 2 bases, there was a span of 7 bases. The CDR3 contains 12 residues. CDR3 bases: TGTGCCAGCAGCGATAACCCCTACGAGCAGTACTTC. Its translation is CASSDNPYEQYF. The whole variable domain, filled in from reference TRBV5-4 and TRBJ2-7, reads ETGVTQSPTHLIKTRGQQVTLRCSSQSGHNTVSWYQQALGQGPQFIFQYYREEENGRGNFPPRFSGLQFPNYSSELNVNALELDDSALYLCASSDNPYEQYFGPGTRLTVT.

This clonotype was counted at least ten times. The chain recombines TRBV20-1 with TRBJ2-3; 10 bases align to TRBD1. V trimming: 3 bases; J trimming: 4 bases; junction bases outside the gene matches: 19. Germline CDR1 DFQATT, CDR2 SNEGSKA (reference sequence). This CDR3 is 19 amino acids long. The CDR3 sequence: CSASALGTGVFASADTQYF. CDR3 nucleotide sequence: TGCAGTGCTAGTGCCCTCGGGACAGGGGTGTTCGCTAGTGCAGATACGCAGTATTTT.

This clonotype has at least ten counts. The CDR3 reads CASNRIGQPSTDTQYF. The DNA for the CDR3 is TGTGCCAGCAACCGAATTGGACAGCCTAGCACAGATACGCAGTATTTT. The V gene is TRBV2, the J gene TRBJ2-3, with TRBD1 as a possible D gene (6 bases). CDR1 is SNHLY, CDR2 FYNNEI, per germline. There are 16 residues in the CDR3. V was shortened by 7 bases and J by 0 bases, with 17 bases between the two germline ends.

Ten or more counts support this clonotype. The chain's CDR3 is CASSQEGRNYGYTF. The CDR3 nucleotides are TGCGCCAGCAGCCAAGAGGGCCGGAACTATGGCTACACCTTC. J is TRBJ1-2 and V is TRBV4-3, with unresolved D. This CDR3 is built from 14 residues. Germline CDR1 is LGHNA and CDR2 is YSLEER. V shed 0 bases and J shed 2 bases, with 7 bases lying between them.

This clonotype was detected many times. The rearrangement links TRBV9 to TRBJ2-7; D call uncertain. This CDR3 comprises 13 residues. Looked up from germline, CDR1 is SGDLS and CDR2 is YYNGEE. Between the trimmed V and J ends, which lost 0 bases and 4 bases, there was a span of 8 bases. CDR3 sequence (DNA): TGTGCCAGCAGCGTAGGAGCTGCATACGAGCAGTACTTC. This translates into CASSVGAAYEQYF.

The chain couples TRBV29-1 to TRBJ2-7; TRBD1 matches 8 bases. With V trimmed by 4 bases and J by 4 bases, 9 bases remained unmatched. This CDR3 is built from 14 residues. Germline-derived CDR1 and CDR2 are SQVTM and ANQGSEA. The CDR3 nucleotides read TGCAGCGTTGCGCTAAGTCAGGGGGCTTACGAGCAGTACTTC. This translates into CSVALSQGAYEQYF.

This clonotype was counted ten times or more. This rearrangement joins TRBV6-5 to TRBJ2-7, with D possibly matching TRBD2 (7 bases). This CDR3 comprises 15 residues. Trimming pared 2 bases from V and 2 bases from J, leaving 13 bases between. Germline CDR1 and CDR2: MNHEY and SVGAGI. The DNA for the CDR3 is TGTGCCAGCAGTTACGATCGGGGGGACACCTACGAGCAGTACTTC. This sequence encodes CASSYDRGDTYEQYF.